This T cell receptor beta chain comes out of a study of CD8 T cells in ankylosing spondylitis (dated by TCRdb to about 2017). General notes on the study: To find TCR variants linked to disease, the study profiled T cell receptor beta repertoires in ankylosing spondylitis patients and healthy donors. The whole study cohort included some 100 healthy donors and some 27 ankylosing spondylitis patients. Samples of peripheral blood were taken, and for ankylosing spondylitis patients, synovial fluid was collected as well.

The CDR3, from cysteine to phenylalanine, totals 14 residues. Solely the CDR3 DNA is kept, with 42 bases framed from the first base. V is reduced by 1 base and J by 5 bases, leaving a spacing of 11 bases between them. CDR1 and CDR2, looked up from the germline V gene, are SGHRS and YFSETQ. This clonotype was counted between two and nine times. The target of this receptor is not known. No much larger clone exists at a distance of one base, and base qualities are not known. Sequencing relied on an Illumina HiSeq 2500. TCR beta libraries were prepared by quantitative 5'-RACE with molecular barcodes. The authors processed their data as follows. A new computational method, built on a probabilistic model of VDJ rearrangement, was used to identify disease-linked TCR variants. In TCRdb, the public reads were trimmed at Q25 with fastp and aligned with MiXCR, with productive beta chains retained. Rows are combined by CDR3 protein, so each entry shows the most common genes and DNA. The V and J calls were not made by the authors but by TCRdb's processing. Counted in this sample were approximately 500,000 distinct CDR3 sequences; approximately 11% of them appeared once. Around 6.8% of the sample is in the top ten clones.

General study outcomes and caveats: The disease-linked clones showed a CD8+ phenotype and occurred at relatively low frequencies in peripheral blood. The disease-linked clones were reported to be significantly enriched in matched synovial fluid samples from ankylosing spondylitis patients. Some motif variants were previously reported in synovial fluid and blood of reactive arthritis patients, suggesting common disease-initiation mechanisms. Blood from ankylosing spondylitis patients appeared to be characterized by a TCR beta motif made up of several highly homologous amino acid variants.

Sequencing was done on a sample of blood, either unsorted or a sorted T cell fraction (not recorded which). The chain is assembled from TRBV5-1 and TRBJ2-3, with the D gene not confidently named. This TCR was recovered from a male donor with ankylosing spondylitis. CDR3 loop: CASSLNVLGDTQYF. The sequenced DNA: TGCGCCAGCAGCTTGAATGTTTTGGGAGATACGCAGTATTTT.